The 18 T cell receptor beta chains in this list originate from one sample, sequenced in a study of identifying expanded T cells in peripheral blood (dated by TCRdb to the late 2010s). To prepare the library, the immunoSEQ multiplex PCR assay was applied. TCRdb took over this immuneACCESS table, retaining in-frame rearrangements with V and J assigned. Such tables are incomplete; in checked studies, under half of the missing clones stem from an unresolved V gene, and the remainder is unexplained. Present in this sample are 95,000 to 100,000 clones, around 88% of which were seen just once. About a sixth of the sample is taken by the ten largest. Sequencing was performed on blood. These receptors all come from a person aged 18 to 75 in good health.

Comments on this clone: A read error may account for a junction end that differs from germline. The chain uses TRBV2 and TRBJ2-1; possibly TRBD2 for D (5 bases). The germline gives CDR1 SNHLY, CDR2 FYNNEI. The CDR3 covers 11 residues. The CDR3 DNA reads TGTGCCAGCAGAGGGCGAGAGGGTGCTCTCTTC. Translating it yields CASRGREGALF.

As to this clone: This same CDR3 is encoded by further DNA sequences in the sample. The V call is TRBV4-3, the J call TRBJ1-1; unclear D gene. This CDR3 spans 14 amino acids. V was clipped by 1 base and J by 1 base, with 7 bases between them. Germline loops: CDR1 LGHNA, CDR2 YSLEER. The CDR3 region has the DNA TGCGCCAGCAGCCAAGGGACCGCGAACACTGAAGCTTTCTTT. This translates into CASSQGTANTEAFF.

The chain couples TRBV29-1 to TRBJ2-1; D call uncertain. The V gene lost 1 base and the J gene lost 9 bases, with 22 bases spanning the gap. This CDR3 region has 16 residues. Germline CDR1 SQVTM, CDR2 ANQGSEA. CDR3 amino acids: CSVEVDLPSEFTEQFF. In nucleotides, the CDR3 is TGCAGCGTTGAAGTAGATCTCCCCAGCGAGTTCACTGAGCAGTTCTTC.

This clone was seen only a few times. This chain links TRBV5-1 with TRBJ1-6; D possibly corresponds to TRBD1 (6 bases). Germline V gene lookup returns CDR1 SGHRS and CDR2 YFSETQ. Deletions cut 7 bases from V and 9 bases from J, with 20 bases between. This CDR3 is built from 15 residues. The DNA for the CDR3 is TGCGCCAGCGGCGAGGGGGACGGTAGATTTTCACCCCTCCACTTT. Its protein product is CASGEGDGRFSPLHF. Complete variable domain (other parts from reference TRBV5-1 and TRBJ1-6): KAGVTQTPRYLIKTRGQQVTLSCSPISGHRSVSWYQQTPGQGLQFLFEYFSETQRNKGNFPGRFSGRQFSNSRSEMNVSTLELGDSALYLCASGEGDGRFSPLHFGNGTRLTVT.

The rearrangement uses TRBV20-1 and TRBJ1-1; D ambiguous. The germline CDR1 and CDR2 sequences are DFQATT and SNEGSKA (reference sequence). The germline V and J ends were trimmed by 3 bases and 3 bases, with 5 bases remaining between them. This CDR3 comprises 11 residues. CDR3 nucleotide sequence: TGCAGTGCTAGGGCGGACACTGAAGCTTTCTTT. This sequence encodes CSARADTEAFF.

The rearrangement joins TRBV2 to TRBJ2-1; D might be TRBD2 (5 bases). The CDR3 has 13 amino acids. Per the germline V gene, CDR1 is SNHLY and CDR2 is FYNNEI. With 6 bases removed from V and 4 bases from J, the gap between germline ends came to 10 bases. CDR3 in DNA: TGTGCCAGCAGGAGGGAAATATACAATGAGCAGTTCTTC. This encodes CASRREIYNEQFF.

The rearrangement uses TRBV18 and TRBJ1-6, with a possible D match to TRBD1 (5 bases). CDR3 length equals 17 residues. V shed 4 bases and J shed 3 bases, with 16 bases lying between them. CDR1 is KGHSH, CDR2 LQKENI, per germline. CDR3 in amino acids: CASSRDVGGDYNSPLHF. The DNA of the CDR3 is TGTGCCAGCTCACGGGATGTGGGGGGTGACTATAATTCACCCCTCCACTTT.

In this sample, this clone turned up once. The V gene is TRBV4-3, the J gene TRBJ2-5; 12 bases line up with TRBD2. Germline V gene lookup returns CDR1 LGHNA and CDR2 YSLEER. V lost 3 bases, J lost 4 bases, and 12 bases stayed unmatched. The length of the CDR3 is 18 residues. The CDR3 region is CASSHGASGGATLETQYF. The CDR3 DNA reads TGCGCCAGCAGCCACGGGGCTAGCGGGGGGGCCACCTTAGAGACCCAGTACTTC.

The rearrangement links TRBV6-5 to TRBJ2-3; D may be TRBD2 (6 bases). Germline assignment: CDR1 MNHEY and CDR2 SVGAGI. Trimming left V 0 bases short and J 14 bases short, with 18 bases between. The CDR3 is 14 residues long. Here the CDR3 reads CASSYSQLEAGRYF. In DNA, the CDR3 is TGTGCCAGCAGTTACTCGCAATTAGAGGCGGGGCGGTATTTT.

The chain recombines TRBV7-2 with TRBJ2-1; D not resolved. V lost 1 base and J lost 9, with 13 bases in between. The CDR3 has 14 amino acids. In germline, CDR1 is SGHTA, CDR2 FQGNSA. DNA for the CDR3: TGTGCCAGCAGCTTAGTGGTGGGTATCGGTGAGCAGTTCTTC. It translates to CASSLVVGIGEQFF.

This chain uses TRBV9 with TRBJ2-7; D is undetermined. The V and J ends lost 0 bases and 2 bases respectively, with 12 bases between them. CDR3 size: 15 residues. Germline CDR1 SGDLS, CDR2 YYNGEE. CDR3 DNA sequence: TGTGCCAGCAGCGTAGATTGGCCTTCCACCTACGAGCAGTACTTC. This translates into CASSVDWPSTYEQYF.

This clone was seen only once. This chain links TRBV29-1 with TRBJ2-7; a possible D gene is TRBD1 (6 bases). The CDR3 runs to 12 residues. Germline V CDR1 and CDR2: SQVTM, ANQGSEA. V was shortened by 5 bases and J by 3 bases, with 11 bases between the two germline ends. The chain's CDR3 is CSVSGDNYEQYF. CDR3 DNA: TGCAGCGTTTCAGGGGACAACTACGAGCAGTACTTC.

The chain carries TRBV11-2 and TRBJ2-7; D unresolved. The CDR3 is made up of 13 amino acids. Germline assignment: CDR1 SGHAT and CDR2 FQNNGV. The ends were cut back, 2 bases at V and 0 bases at J, with 5 bases in the middle. The CDR3 loop reads CASSLPSSYEQYF. DNA for the CDR3: TGTGCCAGCAGCTTACCGAGCTCCTACGAGCAGTACTTC.

Here the CDR3 DNA reads TGTGCCAGCAGGGTTACAGGGGGAGACTATGGCTACACCTTC. It codes for CASRVTGGDYGYTF. The rearrangement links TRBV6-5 to TRBJ1-2, with TRBD1 matching 8 bases. Germline assignment: CDR1 MNHEY and CDR2 SVGAGI. The CDR3 spans 14 residues. J gave up 3 bases and V 6 bases, and 6 bases lay outside the gene matches.

The CDR3, as DNA: TGTGCCATTCCCACCTCAGGGGTGCAGTACTTC. Protein sequence: CAIPTSGVQYF. V usage is TRBV7-7 and J usage is TRBJ2-7; D may be TRBD1 (6 bases). The V end lost 10 bases, the J end lost 9 bases, and 16 bases lay between the germline ends. The CDR3 loop spans 11 amino acids. Looked up from germline, CDR1 is SSHAT and CDR2 is FNYEAQ (reference sequence).

This clone was seen a few times. The chain is built from TRBV4-3 and TRBJ2-7; D might be TRBD2 (5 bases). Germline CDR1 reads LGHNA; CDR2 reads YSLEER. The CDR3 sequence is 15 residues long. Deletions cut 1 base from V and 2 bases from J, with 12 bases between. This CDR3 reads CASSQVGSGAYEQYF. The CDR3 coding sequence is TGCGCCAGCAGCCAAGTGGGCAGCGGAGCCTACGAGCAGTACTTC.

This chain uses TRBV9 with TRBJ2-1, with 7 bases identical to TRBD2. The V gene's germline CDR1 is SGDLS and CDR2 YYNGEE. CDR3 size: 15 residues. Germline trimming cut 1 base from V and 9 bases from J; bases unmatched to any gene: 10. The CDR3 reads CASSVLSGEQGEQFF. The CDR3 coding sequence is TGTGCCAGCAGCGTACTGAGCGGGGAGCAGGGTGAGCAGTTCTTC.

This clone has just one count. The J gene is TRBJ1-2, the V gene TRBV13; the D is unclear. V lost 0 bases and J lost 3, with 8 bases in between. This CDR3 has 14 amino acids. CDR1 and CDR2 from the germline V gene are PRHDT and FYEKMQ (reference sequence). The CDR3 loop reads CASSLGGNDYGYTF. The CDR3 nucleotides are TGTGCCAGCAGCTTAGGGGGGAATGACTATGGCTACACCTTC.